Sequencing of this T cell receptor (beta chain) was carried out in a study of T cells in Graves' hyperthyroidism and ophthalmopathy. Whole-study findings and limits: Separating ophthalmopathy from stable hyperthyroidism was achieved by a 13 V-J model. Also found in blood were most expanded thyroid clonotypes above 0.001.

In this sample, this clonotype turned up many times. Antigen: not known. Each ophthalmopathy patient scored at least 3 on the Clinical Activity Score and at least 4 on NOSPECS grade, with duration under 3 months. The diagnostic basis comprised clinical symptoms, serum thyroxine and TRAb, thyroid ultrasound and orbital computed tomography. TCR beta CDR3 regions were amplified from RNA. When the TCR CDR3 underwent first-round RT-PCR, the HTBI primer set was used. TCRdb re-called the multiplex PCR reads through MiXCR, storing one row per CDR3 protein. The table records about 350,000 distinct CDR3 sequences, roughly 15% of them present only once. The CDR3 runs 13 residues. With 5 bases removed from V and 3 bases from J, the gap between germline ends came to 10 bases. The germline CDR1 and CDR2 sequences are KGHSH and LQKENI.

V is TRBV18 and J is TRBJ1-1; D is unresolved. The TCR sequence derives from a woman between 55 and 75 years old with Graves' ophthalmopathy. The sequenced material came from blood. As DNA, the CDR3 is TGTGCCAGCTCAAATCTGGAGGACACTGAAGCTTTCTTT. The encoded protein is CASSNLEDTEAFF.